The 27 T cell receptor beta chains reported below all come from one sample, sequenced in a study of blood T cell repertoires in COVID-19. Clones were sequenced by immunoSEQ multiplex PCR, and TCRdb holds only the in-frame ones, with some missing. This sample has about 250,000 clones; roughly 85% occur once, and the top ten carry approximately 4%. The sequenced material came from PBMCs or T cells enriched from blood (not recorded which). The receptors were gathered from a woman in her twenties or thirties who had recovered from COVID-19.

The rearrangement uses TRBV13 and TRBJ1-6; 7 nucleotides agree with TRBD1. The CDR3 is 16 amino acids. Germline V gene lookup returns CDR1 PRHDT and CDR2 FYEKMQ (reference sequence). Trimming cost V 0 bases and J 7 bases; bases outside gene matches: 6. CDR3 amino acids: CASSLGSGTANSPLHF. The CDR3 coding sequence is TGTGCCAGCAGCTTAGGCTCCGGGACAGCGAATTCACCCCTCCACTTT.

This sequence joins TRBV9 and TRBJ1-5; 8 bases are shared with TRBD1. V shed 6 bases, J shed 2 bases, and the junction held 4 bases outside the gene matches. The CDR3 sequence is 14 residues long. Germline V CDR1 and CDR2: SGDLS, YYNGEE. In DNA form, the CDR3 reads TGTGCCAGCAACAAACAGGGGGGCAATCAGCCCCAGCATTTT. Amino acids: CASNKQGGNQPQHF.

V is TRBV9 and J is TRBJ2-5; tentative D call: TRBD2 (7 bases). CDR3 length: 17 amino acids. The germline V and J ends were trimmed by 0 bases and 4 bases, with 19 bases remaining between them. Germline values: CDR1 SGDLS, CDR2 YYNGEE. CDR3 sequence: CASSVVPSGGGGETQYF. The CDR3 bases are TGTGCCAGCAGCGTAGTGCCTAGCGGAGGGGGGGGAGAGACCCAGTACTTC.

CDR3 DNA: TGTGCTAGTGGTTTGGTAACGGGAGGGAACACTGAAGCTTTCTTT. Its protein is CASGLVTGGNTEAFF. The rearrangement uses TRBV12-5 and TRBJ1-1; D gene unclear. The V gene's germline CDR1 is LGHNT and CDR2 FRNRAP. Trimming pared 0 bases from V and 1 base from J, leaving 9 bases between. The CDR3 totals 15 residues.

This chain connects TRBV24-1 to TRBJ2-1, with 10 bases fitting TRBD2. In germline, CDR1 is KGHDR, CDR2 SFDVKD. J gave up 4 bases and V 5 bases, and 7 bases lay outside the gene matches. CDR3 length equals 16 residues. DNA for the CDR3: TGTGCCACCAGTGGTCAGACTAGCGGGTTATACAATGAGCAGTTCTTC. Translated, it gives CATSGQTSGLYNEQFF.

About this clone: Other DNA sequences in this sample translate to the same CDR3. The genes are TRBV9 and TRBJ2-3; tentatively, D is TRBD1 (5 bases). The CDR3 has 12 amino acids. Trimming took 0 bases from V and 6 from J, leaving 5 bases between them. Germline CDR1 reads SGDLS; CDR2 reads YYNGEE. In nucleotides, the CDR3 is TGTGCCAGCAGCGTAGAGGGGGATACGCAGTATTTT. Translating gives CASSVEGDTQYF.

V is TRBV7-3 and J is TRBJ2-3; 7 bases align to TRBD2. The CDR3 is 15 residues long. Germline CDR1 reads SGHTA; CDR2 reads FQGTGA. J gave up 4 bases and V 1 base, and 5 bases lay outside the gene matches. DNA for the CDR3: TGTGCCAGCAGCTTAAGTGCGGGAGTAGCAGATACGCAGTATTTT. Its translation is CASSLSAGVADTQYF.

This chain joins TRBV28 and TRBJ1-6, with unresolved D. CDR3 length: 15 residues. Trimming took off 2 bases at V and 8 bases at J, with 13 bases between the two ends. CDR1 and CDR2 (germline): MDHEN, SYDVKM. The CDR3 loop is CASSLDGETYSPLHF. The DNA for the CDR3 is TGTGCCAGCAGTTTAGACGGCGAGACTTATTCACCCCTCCACTTT.

The chain employs TRBV19 and TRBJ2-7; 11 nucleotides match TRBD2. This CDR3 spans 15 amino acids. In germline, CDR1 is LNHDA, CDR2 SQIVND (reference sequence). The V gene end was trimmed by 6 bases and the J gene end by 3 bases; junction bases not matched to a gene: 7. The CDR3 nucleotides read TGTGCCAGTAGCCCCGGGACTAGCGGCATCTACGAGCAGTACTTC. Protein product: CASSPGTSGIYEQYF.

The chain has TRBV9 and TRBJ2-2; no clear D gene. The germline V gene encodes CDR1 SGDLS and CDR2 YYNGEE. CDR3 size: 14 residues. The V end was cut by 4 bases, the J end by 1 base, with 8 bases between. In DNA form, the CDR3 reads TGTGCCAGCAGCCTGAGACAGAACACCGGGGAGCTGTTTTTT. This translates into CASSLRQNTGELFF.

This clone came up a few times. This chain uses TRBV18 with TRBJ1-2; 11 positions agree with TRBD1. The CDR3 loop spans 16 amino acids. The ends lost 2 bases at V and 2 bases at J; junction bases unmatched: 4. Germline values: CDR1 KGHSH, CDR2 LQKENI. The CDR3, as DNA: TGTGCCAGCTCACCATCGAGGACAGGGGGCAACTATGGCTACACCTTC. Translated: CASSPSRTGGNYGYTF.

The chain uses TRBV28 and TRBJ2-7; D may be TRBD1 (5 bases). The CDR3 has 15 residues. Trimming took off 3 bases at V and 2 bases at J, with 14 bases between the two ends. Per germline, CDR1 MDHEN and CDR2 SYDVKM. As DNA, the CDR3 is TGTGCCAGCAGTTTCCCTCTCCAGGGAACCTACGAGCAGTACTTC. This encodes CASSFPLQGTYEQYF.

This clone was seen a handful of times. The chain combines TRBV10-3 with TRBJ2-1, with 7 positions matching TRBD2. CDR3 length equals 16 residues. Trimming at V came to 0 bases and at J to 7 bases, leaving 9 bases not matched to a gene. Germline CDR1 reads ENHRY; CDR2 reads SYGVKD. CDR3 region: CAISESWEGGFNEQFF. CDR3 coding DNA: TGTGCCATCAGTGAGTCGTGGGAGGGAGGGTTTAATGAGCAGTTCTTC.

This chain joins TRBV5-1 and TRBJ1-1; TRBD1 matches 8 bases. With V trimmed by 4 bases and J by 3 bases, 8 bases remained unmatched. In germline, CDR1 is SGHRS, CDR2 YFSETQ. There are 15 residues in the CDR3. CDR3 region: CASSPRQGQHTEAFF. The DNA of the CDR3 is TGCGCCAGCAGCCCCCGACAGGGGCAGCACACTGAAGCTTTCTTT. Full variable domain (outside the CDR3, taken from reference TRBV5-1 and TRBJ1-1): KAGVTQTPRYLIKTRGQQVTLSCSPISGHRSVSWYQQTPGQGLQFLFEYFSETQRNKGNFPGRFSGRQFSNSRSEMNVSTLELGDSALYLCASSPRQGQHTEAFFGQGTRLTVV.

This clone was recorded once. Here the CDR3 DNA reads TGCAGCGTTGGGGACAGCTTCCTTCAGCCCCAGCATTTT. This codes for CSVGDSFLQPQHF. The J gene is TRBJ1-5, the V gene TRBV29-1; TRBD1 aligns across 7 bases. Trimming cost V 4 bases and J 6 bases; bases outside gene matches: 6. Looked up from germline, CDR1 is SQVTM and CDR2 is ANQGSEA. This CDR3 is built from 13 residues.

This chain joins TRBV5-6 and TRBJ2-2; 10 bases line up with TRBD1. V was clipped by 5 bases and J by 6 bases; unmatched bases: 10. Germline loops: CDR1 SGHDT, CDR2 YYEEEE. CDR3 length: 16 amino acids. The CDR3 sequence: CASRPRDRGIAGELFF. The CDR3 nucleotides read TGTGCCAGCAGACCCCGGGACAGGGGTATAGCCGGGGAGCTGTTTTTT.

The rearrangement links TRBV11-2 to TRBJ2-4, with D possibly TRBD2 on 8 matching bases. The germline V gene encodes CDR1 SGHAT and CDR2 FQNNGV. The CDR3 runs to 15 residues. V lost 4 bases and J 6 bases, leaving 16 bases between the germline ends. This CDR3 reads CASSSLAAGGNIQYF. The CDR3 DNA reads TGTGCCAGCAGCTCACTAGCGGCAGGGGGAAACATTCAGTACTTC.

This chain connects TRBV11-1 to TRBJ2-7; 9 positions agree with TRBD1. The CDR3 totals 12 residues. CDR1 and CDR2 (germline): SGHAT, FQDESV (reference sequence). V shed 5 bases and J 6 bases; nucleotides not matched to a gene: 2. This CDR3 is CASSPDRGEQYF. CDR3 DNA sequence: TGTGCCAGCAGCCCGGACAGGGGCGAGCAGTACTTC.

The V call is TRBV3-1 (or the pseudogene TRBV3-2), the J call TRBJ2-7; TRBD2 agrees at 14 bases. CDR3 length equals 17 residues. With V trimmed by 0 bases and J by 7 bases, 8 bases remained unmatched. Germline V CDR1 and CDR2: LGHDT, YNNKEL (reference sequence). The CDR3 region is CASSQDKTSGRAREQYF. The CDR3 DNA reads TGTGCCAGCAGCCAAGATAAGACTAGCGGGAGGGCCCGGGAGCAGTACTTC.

This chain uses TRBV21-1 with TRBJ1-1. TRBV21-1 is marked as a pseudogene. The CDR3 sequence is 12 residues long. The CDR3 is CASIVLNTEAFF. The CDR3 region has the DNA TGTGCCAGCATCGTGTTGAACACTGAAGCTTTCTTT.

The chain uses TRBV7-8 and TRBJ2-7, with TRBD1 identical over 7 bases. After removal of 5 bases from V and 0 bases from J, the junction contained 7 bases not matched to a gene. This CDR3 has 15 amino acids. CDR1 and CDR2 from the germline V gene are SGHVS and FQNEAQ. The CDR3 sequence is CASSAKTGSSYEQYF. The DNA of the CDR3 is TGTGCCAGCAGCGCGAAGACAGGGAGCTCCTACGAGCAGTACTTC.

The CDR3 DNA follows: TGTGCCAGCAGCTCTCGGACAGGGCGCATGAACACTGAAGCTTTCTTT. Its translation: CASSSRTGRMNTEAFF. The chain has TRBV7-9 and TRBJ1-1; 8 bases are shared with TRBD1. There are 16 residues in the CDR3. CDR1 is SEHNR, CDR2 FQNEAQ, per germline (reference sequence). V was pared by 4 bases and J by 0 bases, with 7 bases of the junction left unmatched.

The rearrangement uses TRBV7-9 and TRBJ2-5, with 9 positions matching TRBD2. Germline V gene sequence: CDR1 SEHNR, CDR2 FQNEAQ (reference sequence). The CDR3 consists of 18 residues. With V trimmed by 2 bases and J by 1 base, 11 bases remained unmatched. As DNA, the CDR3 is TGTGCCAGCAGCTTATTGGGCCGCGGGGGGGCCGTCCAAGAGACCCAGTACTTC. Translated: CASSLLGRGGAVQETQYF. Complete variable domain (other parts from reference TRBV7-9 and TRBJ2-5): DTGVSQNPRHKITKRGQNVTFRCDPISEHNRLYWYRQTLGQGPEFLTYFQNEAQLEKSRLLSDRFSAERPKGSFSTLEIQRTEQGDSAMYLCASSLLGRGGAVQETQYFGPGTRLLVL.

The rearrangement uses TRBV4-1 and TRBJ2-4; perhaps TRBD2 as D (7 bases). The V end lost 2 bases, the J end lost 4 bases, and 15 bases lay between the germline ends. This CDR3 is 16 amino acids long. The germline gives CDR1 MGHRA, CDR2 YSYEKL. CDR3 region: CASSQPARGAKNIQYF. CDR3 nucleotides: TGCGCCAGCAGCCAACCCGCCCGGGGGGCGAAAAACATTCAGTACTTC.

The chain is built from TRBV5-4 and TRBJ2-5; TRBD2 aligns across 8 bases. The CDR3 runs 16 residues. Germline V CDR1 and CDR2: SGHNT, YYREEE (reference sequence). Losses at the gene ends were 3 bases for V and 3 bases for J; bases not matched to a gene: 10. CDR3 sequence: CASSWRASGGKETQYF. The CDR3 DNA reads TGTGCCAGCAGCTGGAGGGCGAGCGGGGGTAAAGAGACCCAGTACTTC.

This chain connects TRBV2 to TRBJ1-2; the D gene is possibly TRBD1 (6 bases). The CDR3 contains 14 residues. The ends were cut back, 4 bases at V and 4 bases at J, with 13 bases in the middle. Germline CDR1 and CDR2: SNHLY and FYNNEI. CDR3 region: CASSVNRVGYGYTF. The CDR3 DNA reads as TGTGCCAGCAGTGTAAACAGGGTGGGCTATGGCTACACCTTC.

The gene calls are TRBV7-8 and TRBJ1-3; possible D gene TRBD1, 5 bases. The V end lost 4 bases, the J end lost 0 bases, and 10 bases lay between the germline ends. Germline lookup yields CDR1 SGHVS and CDR2 FQNEAQ. There are 15 residues in the CDR3. CDR3 amino acids: CASSSAGLSGNTIYF. In DNA, the CDR3 is TGTGCCAGCAGCTCCGCAGGGCTCTCTGGAAACACCATATATTTT.